This TCR beta chain was profiled in a study of Ad26.COV2.S vaccination and SARS-CoV-2 variants. Sequencing was performed with immunoSEQ multiplex PCR; in TCRdb, only in-frame clones are kept and a portion is missing. The data show more than 300,000 clones, less than 90% seen once. Findings of the study overall: Spike-specific TCR breadth was greater in vaccine than placebo recipients.

On this clone itself: The antigen is undetermined.

Regarding treatment: roughly 20 received Ad26.COV2.S at low or high dose, single or two shots; about 5 received placebo; per-sample allocation not given. The samples were gathered on day 63 after the first injection of vaccine or placebo. The CDR3 runs to 14 residues. V was pared by 3 bases and J by 7 bases, with 12 bases between. Germline values: CDR1 SGHNT, CDR2 YENEEA. Here the sequenced sample was peripheral blood, taken in a trial of Ad26.COV2.S vaccine versus placebo. The source is a person between 18 and 65 years old who received the Ad26.COV2.S COVID-19 vaccine or a placebo. This chain uses TRBV11-3 with TRBJ1-4, with D tentatively TRBD1 (5 bases). In nucleotides, the CDR3 is TGTGCCAGCAGCTTGGGGGGGTCGAGTGAAAAACTGTTTTTT. It yields the protein CASSLGGSSEKLFF. The full variable domain, rest sourced from reference TRBV11-3 and TRBJ1-4, is EAGVVQSPRYKIIEKKQPVAFWCNPISGHNTLYWYLQNLGQGPELLIRYENEEAVDDSQLPKDRFSAERLKGVDSTLKIQPAELGDSAVYLCASSLGGSSEKLFFGSGTQLSVL.